This TCR beta chain was recovered during a study of blood T cell repertoires in COVID-19. The table came from immunoSEQ multiplex PCR; TCRdb's copy has only in-frame clones and leaves some out. The sample holds roughly 220,000 clones, around 87% seen once. The germline gives CDR1 MDHEN, CDR2 SYDVKM. This CDR3 has 13 residues. Trimming stripped 2 bases from V and 3 bases from J, with 7 bases between. The J gene is TRBJ1-2, the V gene TRBV28; D not resolved. The clonotype was recovered from a man aged 25 to 45 who had been exposed to COVID-19. Input material: PBMCs or T cells enriched from blood (not recorded which). The CDR3 nucleotides read TGTGCCAGCAGTTTACCTTTTGACTATGGCTACACCTTC. This sequence encodes CASSLPFDYGYTF.